The entry below describes one TCR beta chain. The target antigen is unknown. These data belong to a study of vaccination and CD4 T cells after COVID-19. Overall study: Post-vaccination samples were procured at a median of 72 days following dose two (range 14 to 241). Stimulation of cells relied on overlapping spike peptides derived from SARS-CoV-2, HCoV-NL63, HCoV-OC43 and HCoV-229E.

Cultured CD4+ T cells had their DNA profiled by the Oncomine TCR Beta short-read assay. TCRdb fed the PCR reads into MiXCR, producing one record per CDR3 protein. Of over 10,000 distinct CDR3 sequences listed, around 80% are singletons. This sample's treatment: approximately 11-day PBMC culture with coronavirus spike peptide pools or control peptides (ViraFEST assay). Sequencing input: CD4+ T cells from blood, cultured in vitro. The sequence came from a human donor who had recovered from COVID-19.

CDR3 in DNA: TGCGCCAGCAGTGAGCCGAACTACAATGAGCAGTTCTTC. Translation gives CASSEPNYNEQFF. The chain joins TRBV10-2 to TRBJ2-1, with D unresolved. The germline V gene has CDR1 WSHSY and CDR2 SAAADI. V was clipped by 2 bases and J by 3 bases, with 5 bases between them. The CDR3 consists of 13 residues.